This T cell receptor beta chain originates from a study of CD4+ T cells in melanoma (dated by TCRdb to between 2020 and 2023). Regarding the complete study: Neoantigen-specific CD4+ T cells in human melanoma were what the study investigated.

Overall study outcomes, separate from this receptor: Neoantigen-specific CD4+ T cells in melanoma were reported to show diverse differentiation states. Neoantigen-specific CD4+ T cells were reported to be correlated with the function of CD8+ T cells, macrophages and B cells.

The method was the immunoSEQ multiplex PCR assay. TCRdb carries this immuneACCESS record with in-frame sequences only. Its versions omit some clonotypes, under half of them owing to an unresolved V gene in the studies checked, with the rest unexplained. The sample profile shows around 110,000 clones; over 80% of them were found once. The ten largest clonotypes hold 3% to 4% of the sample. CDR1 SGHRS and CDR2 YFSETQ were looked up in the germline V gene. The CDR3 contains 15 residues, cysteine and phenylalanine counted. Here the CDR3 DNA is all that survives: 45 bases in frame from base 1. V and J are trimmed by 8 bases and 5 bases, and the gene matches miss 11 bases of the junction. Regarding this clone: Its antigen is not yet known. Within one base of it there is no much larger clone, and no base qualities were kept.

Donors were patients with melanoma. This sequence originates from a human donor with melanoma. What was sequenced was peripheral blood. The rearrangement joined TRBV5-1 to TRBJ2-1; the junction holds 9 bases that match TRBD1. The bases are TGCGCCAGTAGGCGCGGTGACAGGGGGAACAATGAGCAGTTCTTC. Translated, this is CASRRGDRGNNEQFF.